This entry describes one TCR beta chain. In the source study's methods: It was from reference gene primer amplification that nucleated cell counts were estimated. This table comes from immunoSEQ multiplex PCR, and its TCRdb copy is limited to in-frame clones, with some not included. That table is the source of V, J and clone size, and D and trimming were worked out from the DNA. The sample has approximately 200,000 clones, around nine tenths seen once. The CDR3 spans 18 residues. Germline V gene data show CDR1 as SEHNR and CDR2 as FQNEAQ (reference sequence). V lost 4 bases to trimming and J lost 2 bases; unmatched junction nucleotides: 11. This entry is derived from a study of blood T cell repertoires in COVID-19. Background on the study: Samples representing acute and convalescent COVID-19 were sourced from the United States, Italy and Spain.

The gene calls are TRBV7-9 and TRBJ2-5; 12 nucleotides match TRBD1. This receptor was identified in a man in his sixties who had recovered from COVID-19. Sequenced: peripheral blood. This CDR3 is CASSSPGTGGLLQETQYF. DNA for the CDR3: TGTGCCAGCAGCTCCCCCGGGACAGGGGGCCTACTGCAAGAGACCCAGTACTTC.